This record looks at one TCR beta chain sequence and its context. Germline CDR1 SGHRS, CDR2 YFSETQ. V was pared by 4 bases and J by 3 bases, with 6 bases of the junction left unmatched. This CDR3 is built from 14 residues. At the deep level, the assay was run. The method was immunoSEQ multiplex PCR; TCRdb's version includes in-frame clones alone and lacks a portion of them. Of under 130,000 clones in the sample, roughly 66% were seen once. This sample was included in a study of shared clonotypes between healthy human individuals. The sequence derives from a woman in her thirties in good health. Sequenced sample: memory CD8+ T cells sorted from blood. Sample subset: CD45RO+ cells pooled with CCR7-negative TemRA cells. V is TRBV5-1 and J is TRBJ2-7; 8 nucleotides align to TRBD2. The CDR3 DNA follows: TGCGCCAGCAGCAGGACTAGCAGAAACTACGAGCAGTACTTC. It specifies CASSRTSRNYEQYF.